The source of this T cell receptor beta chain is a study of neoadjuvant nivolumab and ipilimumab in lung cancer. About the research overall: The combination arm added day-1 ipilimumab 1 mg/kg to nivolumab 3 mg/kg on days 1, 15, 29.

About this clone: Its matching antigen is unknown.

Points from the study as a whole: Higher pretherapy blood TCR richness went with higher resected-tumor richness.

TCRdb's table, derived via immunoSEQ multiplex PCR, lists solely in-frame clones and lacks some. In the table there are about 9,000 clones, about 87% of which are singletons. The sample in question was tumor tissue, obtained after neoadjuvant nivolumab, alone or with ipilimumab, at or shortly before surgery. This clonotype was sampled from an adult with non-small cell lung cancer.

CDR3 bases: TGTGCCAGCAGCCCTGGACCAGGGAGTGGCTACACCTTC. Its protein product is CASSPGPGSGYTF. The chain is built from TRBV7-9 and TRBJ1-2; TRBD1 might be the D (5 bases). CDR3 size: 13 residues. The germline CDR1 and CDR2 sequences are SEHNR and FQNEAQ (reference sequence). The germline V and J ends were trimmed by 5 bases and 7 bases, with 14 bases remaining between them.